The next 19 T cell receptor beta chains were all read from a single sample in a study of cytomegalovirus exposure and HLA in healthy donors. The study ran its PCR with 60 Vbeta and 13 Jbeta primers. Here immunoSEQ multiplex PCR was the method, and the copy in TCRdb shows in-frame clones only, minus some. Among 80,000 to 100,000 clones listed, roughly three quarters were seen once. Material: PBMCs. The receptors stem from a man aged 35-49 years in good health and CMV-seronegative.

The chain is built from TRBV27 and TRBJ1-2, with TRBD1 matching 9 bases. The CDR3 contains 15 residues. V dropped 0 bases and J dropped 7; count of bases not matched to a gene: 6. Looked up from germline, CDR1 is MNHEY and CDR2 is SMNVEV (reference sequence). CDR3 sequence: CASSLSGTGTGGYTF. In DNA, the CDR3 is TGTGCCAGCAGTTTATCAGGGACAGGGACCGGTGGCTACACCTTC.

The chain has TRBV28 and TRBJ1-1; a possible D gene is TRBD1 (5 bases). Trimming took off 7 bases at V and 5 bases at J, with 11 bases between the two ends. Germline assignment: CDR1 MDHEN and CDR2 SYDVKM. This CDR3 comprises 12 residues. The CDR3 spells CASKGSGTEAFF. CDR3 in DNA: TGTGCCAGCAAAGGATCAGGGACTGAAGCTTTCTTT.

The V call is TRBV7-9, the J call TRBJ2-1; 9 bases are a match to TRBD1. V shed 6 bases, J shed 5 bases, and the junction held 14 bases outside the gene matches. Germline CDR1 reads SEHNR; CDR2 reads FQNEAQ (reference sequence). There are 17 residues in the CDR3. The CDR3 DNA is TGTGCCAGCAGAACAGGAGGGGACAGGGCTTTCCACAATGAGCAGTTCTTC. Protein: CASRTGGDRAFHNEQFF.

This clone was recorded only once. The chain couples TRBV5-6 to TRBJ1-4; the D gene is possibly TRBD1 (5 bases). Germline lookup yields CDR1 SGHDT and CDR2 YYEEEE. This CDR3 has 14 residues. Trimming pared 0 bases from V and 3 bases from J, leaving 6 bases between. CDR3 residues: CASSLAGSNEKLFF. The CDR3 coding sequence is TGTGCCAGCAGCTTGGCAGGGTCTAATGAAAAACTGTTTTTT.

This chain connects TRBV27 to TRBJ1-5; D not certain. This CDR3 contains 14 residues. Germline CDR1 and CDR2: MNHEY and SMNVEV (reference sequence). V lost 1 base, J lost 7 bases, and 11 bases lay in between. CDR3 sequence reads: CASSLWPSQQPQHF. CDR3 DNA: TGTGCCAGCAGTTTATGGCCCAGTCAGCAGCCCCAGCATTTT.

In this sample, this clone turned up a few times. The V call is TRBV18, the J call TRBJ2-7; maybe TRBD1 (6 bases). The V gene lost 3 bases and the J gene lost 6 bases, with 21 bases spanning the gap. The CDR3 contains 16 residues. Germline V lookup: CDR1 KGHSH, CDR2 LQKENI. The CDR3: CASSPALLTGISEQYF. CDR3 DNA sequence: TGTGCCAGCTCACCCGCCCTCTTAACAGGGATCTCCGAGCAGTACTTC.

The chain is built from TRBV5-6 and TRBJ2-4; D possibly corresponds to TRBD1 (5 bases). The V gene lost 0 bases and the J gene lost 0 bases, with 13 bases spanning the gap. The germline V gene has CDR1 SGHDT and CDR2 YYEEEE. The CDR3 sequence is 17 residues long. The CDR3 protein is CASSLGSEGVAKNIQYF. In DNA form, the CDR3 reads TGTGCCAGCAGCTTGGGTTCGGAAGGGGTAGCCAAAAACATTCAGTACTTC.

The chain has TRBV7-9 and TRBJ1-3; D possibly corresponds to TRBD1 (5 bases). Germline V CDR1 and CDR2: SEHNR, FQNEAQ (reference sequence). The CDR3 is made up of 15 amino acids. Trimming pared 5 bases from V and 1 base from J, leaving 12 bases between. The CDR3 loop is CASSTAGSSGNTIYF. CDR3 sequence (DNA): TGTGCCAGCAGCACAGCAGGGTCTTCTGGAAACACCATATATTTT.

The chain recombines TRBV7-6 with TRBJ2-1, with TRBD2 matching 9 bases. This CDR3 has 17 amino acids. The germline V gene has CDR1 SGHVS and CDR2 FNYEAQ. V lost 1 base and J lost 5; bases outside the gene matches: 9. CDR3 sequence (DNA): TGTGCCAGCAGCTTAGGCCCGAGCGGGGGGATCGACAATGAGCAGTTCTTC. This gives the protein CASSLGPSGGIDNEQFF.

This clone has more than one count but fewer than ten. This sample also contains other DNA sequences that code for the same CDR3. The genes are TRBV6-5 and TRBJ1-5; D is perhaps TRBD1 (5 bases). V gave up 0 bases and J gave up 2 bases, with 11 bases separating them. Looked up from germline, CDR1 is MNHEY and CDR2 is SVGAGI. The length of the CDR3 is 16 residues. The CDR3 nucleotides are TGTGCCAGCAGTTACTCTTCGGCGGGGGGCAATCAGCCCCAGCATTTT. This encodes CASSYSSAGGNQPQHF.

The rearrangement links TRBV19 to TRBJ1-6; 8 nucleotides align to TRBD1. V lost 5 bases to trimming and J lost 10 bases; unmatched junction nucleotides: 10. Germline CDR1 LNHDA, CDR2 SQIVND (reference sequence). The CDR3 runs to 15 residues. The CDR3: CASSELQGGGSPLHF. The CDR3 coding sequence is TGTGCCAGTAGTGAACTACAGGGGGGAGGATCACCCCTCCACTTT.

A word on this clone: This same CDR3 is encoded by further DNA sequences in the sample. The chain is built from TRBV19 and TRBJ1-5, with D possibly matching TRBD1 (5 bases). Germline CDR1 LNHDA, CDR2 SQIVND (reference sequence). The ends were cut back, 3 bases at V and 0 bases at J, with 6 bases in the middle. The CDR3 loop spans 14 amino acids. CDR3 residues: CASSIQGSNQPQHF. The CDR3 coding sequence is TGTGCCAGTAGTATTCAGGGTAGCAATCAGCCCCAGCATTTT.

Only one count was recorded for this clone. The V and J genes are TRBV7-9 and TRBJ1-4, with D maybe TRBD1 (6 bases). The CDR3 totals 15 residues. In germline, CDR1 is SEHNR, CDR2 FQNEAQ (reference sequence). V lost 1 base to trimming and J lost 9 bases, with 15 bases between them. CDR3 DNA: TGTGCCAGCAGCTTAGTGACCAGGGGAAACCAAAAACTGTTTTTT. It is translated as CASSLVTRGNQKLFF.

The chain employs TRBV18 and TRBJ2-2, with D possibly being TRBD1 (5 bases). The germline V gene has CDR1 KGHSH and CDR2 LQKENI. V was pared by 5 bases and J by 5 bases, with 9 bases between. This CDR3 spans 13 amino acids. The DNA of the CDR3 is TGTGCCAGCTCAGACAGCCAAACCGGGGAGCTGTTTTTT. It yields the protein CASSDSQTGELFF.

As regards this clone: At one of its ends the junction is not consistent with the germline gene, which may arise from a read error. J is TRBJ2-2 and V is TRBV7-6; D gene unclear. The CDR3 covers 12 residues. CDR1 and CDR2 from the germline V gene are SGHVS and FNYEAQ. DNA for the CDR3: TGTGCCAGCAGCTTAAACACCAGGGAGCTGTTTTTT. Translated, it gives CASSLNTRELFF.

Only a few counts were recorded for this clone. The CDR3 DNA reads as TGTGCCAGCTCAAGCTCCCGGACAGGGGGAGACGAGCAGTACTTC. Its translation: CASSSSRTGGDEQYF. The chain carries TRBV18 and TRBJ2-7; TRBD1 aligns across 10 bases. V shed 5 bases and J 5 bases; nucleotides not matched to a gene: 9. The CDR3 totals 15 residues. The germline CDR1 and CDR2 sequences are KGHSH and LQKENI.

This clone was recorded only once. This chain joins TRBV7-9 and TRBJ2-2; a possible D gene is TRBD2 (6 bases). This CDR3 has 17 amino acids. Looked up from germline, CDR1 is SEHNR and CDR2 is FQNEAQ (reference sequence). V was trimmed by 5 bases and J by 1 base, leaving 17 bases between them. CDR3 coding DNA: TGTGCCAGCAGCCTCACGATCCGGGGACTGAACACCGGGGAGCTGTTTTTT. It is translated as CASSLTIRGLNTGELFF. Full variable domain (missing parts from reference TRBV7-9 and TRBJ2-2): DTGVSQNPRHKITKRGQNVTFRCDPISEHNRLYWYRQTLGQGPEFLTYFQNEAQLEKSRLLSDRFSAERPKGSFSTLEIQRTEQGDSAMYLCASSLTIRGLNTGELFFGEGSRLTVL.

In this sample, this clone turned up a few times. The chain joins TRBV19 to TRBJ2-1; 10 bases agree with TRBD1. CDR1 and CDR2 from the germline V gene are LNHDA and SQIVND (reference sequence). This CDR3 region has 17 residues. Trimming cost V 5 bases and J 12 bases; bases outside gene matches: 19. The CDR3 nucleotides are TGTGCCAGTAGTGGCCTATTACCGGGACAGGGGTTGGGAGGGCAGTTCTTC. As protein: CASSGLLPGQGLGGQFF.

V gene TRBV10-3 combines with J gene TRBJ2-1; TRBD2 matches 11 bases. V shed 10 bases, J shed 9 bases, and the junction held 14 bases outside the gene matches. The germline gives CDR1 ENHRY, CDR2 SYGVKD. This CDR3 spans 15 amino acids. CDR3: CATRELTSGGTEQFF. The CDR3 DNA follows: TGTGCCACTAGGGAACTTACTAGCGGGGGAACTGAGCAGTTCTTC.